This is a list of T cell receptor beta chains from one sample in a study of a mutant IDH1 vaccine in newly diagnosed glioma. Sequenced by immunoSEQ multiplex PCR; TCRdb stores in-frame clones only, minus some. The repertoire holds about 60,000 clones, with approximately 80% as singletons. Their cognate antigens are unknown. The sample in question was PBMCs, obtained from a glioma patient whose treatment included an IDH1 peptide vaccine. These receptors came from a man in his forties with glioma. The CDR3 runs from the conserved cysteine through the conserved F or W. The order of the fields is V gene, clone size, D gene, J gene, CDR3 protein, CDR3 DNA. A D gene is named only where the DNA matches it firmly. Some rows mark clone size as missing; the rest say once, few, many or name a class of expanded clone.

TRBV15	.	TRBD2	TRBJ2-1	CATSPSFSGGGYNEQFF	TGTGCCACCAGCCCTTCTTTTAGCGGGGGGGGCTACAATGAGCAGTTCTTC
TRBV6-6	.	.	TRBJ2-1	CASSYWGNEQFF	TGTGCCAGCAGTTACTGGGGGAATGAGCAGTTCTTC
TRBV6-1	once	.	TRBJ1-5	CASSKGQGLQPQHF	TGTGCCAGCAGCAAAGGGCAGGGGTTGCAGCCCCAGCATTTT
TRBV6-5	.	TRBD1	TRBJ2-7	CASSYFARAGGNEQYF	TGTGCCAGCAGTTACTTCGCGCGGGCAGGGGGCAACGAGCAGTACTTC
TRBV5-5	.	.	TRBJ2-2	CASSHVLEVGELFF	TGTGCCAGCAGCCACGTCCTCGAGGTCGGGGAGCTGTTTTTT
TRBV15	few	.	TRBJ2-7	CATSRDKGSTYEQYF	TGTGCCACCAGCAGAGACAAGGGGTCCACCTACGAGCAGTACTTC
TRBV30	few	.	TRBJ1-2	CAWSVGGGYTF	TGTGCCTGGAGTGTGGGTGGTGGCTACACCTTC
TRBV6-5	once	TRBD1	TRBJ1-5	CASSPGQGAGRPQHF	TGTGCCAGCAGTCCGGGACAGGGGGCCGGCCGCCCCCAGCATTTT
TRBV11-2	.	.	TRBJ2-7	CASSLVSYEQYF	TGTGCCAGCAGCTTAGTCTCCTACGAGCAGTACTTC
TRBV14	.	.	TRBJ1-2	CASSQRVVGYGYTF	TGTGCCAGCAGCCAGAGGGTTGTTGGCTATGGCTACACCTTC
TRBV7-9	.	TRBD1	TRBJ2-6	CASKGGAHGANVLTF	TGTGCCAGCAAAGGGGGCGCACACGGGGCCAACGTCCTGACTTTC
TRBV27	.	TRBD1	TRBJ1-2	CASSLYRGGGYTF	TGTGCCAGCAGTTTATACAGGGGAGGCGGCTACACCTTC
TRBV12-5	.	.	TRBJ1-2	CASGLGSNYGYTF	TGTGCTAGTGGTTTGGGGTCAAACTATGGCTACACCTTC
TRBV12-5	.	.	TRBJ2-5	CASTEAGIETQYF	TGTGCTAGTACTGAAGCAGGCATAGAGACCCAGTACTTC
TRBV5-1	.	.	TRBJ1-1	CASSLAGAATEAFF	TGCGCCAGCAGCTTGGCCGGGGCGGCCACTGAAGCTTTCTTT
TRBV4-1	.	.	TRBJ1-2	CASSHEKGPADYGYTF	TGCGCCAGCAGCCACGAGAAGGGACCGGCGGACTATGGCTACACCTTC
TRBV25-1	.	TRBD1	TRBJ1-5	CASTDRASNQPQHF	TGTGCCAGTACTGACAGGGCAAGCAATCAGCCCCAGCATTTT
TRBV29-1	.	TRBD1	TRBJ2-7	CSVDGQGQTPYEQYF	TGCAGCGTTGATGGACAGGGGCAGACTCCCTACGAGCAGTACTTC
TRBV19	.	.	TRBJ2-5	CASSIEGVGVQETQYF	TGTGCCAGTAGTATAGAGGGAGTTGGAGTACAAGAGACCCAGTACTTC
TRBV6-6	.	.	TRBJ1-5	CASSYKGSPPQHF	TGTGCCAGCAGTTACAAGGGCTCCCCGCCCCAGCATTTT
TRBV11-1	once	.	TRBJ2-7	CASSPYSTAYEQYF	TGTGCCAGCAGCCCCTACTCGACAGCTTACGAGCAGTACTTC
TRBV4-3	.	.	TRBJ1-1	CASSQGSGGVTEAFF	TGCGCCAGCAGCCAAGGGTCGGGGGGGGTAACTGAAGCTTTCTTT
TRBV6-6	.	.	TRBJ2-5	CASSYSPGKETQYF	TGTGCCAGCAGTTACTCGCCAGGGAAAGAGACCCAGTACTTC
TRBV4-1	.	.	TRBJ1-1	CASSQDGGDAEAFF	TGCGCCAGCAGCCAAGATGGGGGGGACGCTGAAGCTTTCTTT
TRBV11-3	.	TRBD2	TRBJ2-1	CASSLGSTSGNEQFF	TGTGCCAGCAGCTTAGGCTCGACTAGCGGGAATGAGCAGTTCTTC
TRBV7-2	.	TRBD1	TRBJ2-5	CASSLSGGAETQYF	TGTGCCAGCAGCTTATCAGGGGGAGCAGAGACCCAGTACTTC
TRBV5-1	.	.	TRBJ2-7	CASSLASNYEQYF	TGCGCCAGCAGCTTGGCCTCTAACTACGAGCAGTACTTC
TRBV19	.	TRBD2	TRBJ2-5	CASRLAGGETQYF	TGTGCCAGTAGGCTAGCGGGAGGAGAGACCCAGTACTTC
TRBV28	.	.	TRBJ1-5	CASIPQGRGIGNQPQHF	TGTGCCAGCATCCCACAGGGAAGGGGGATCGGCAATCAGCCCCAGCATTTT